This T cell receptor (beta chain) appears in the sequencing data of a study of identical twins. One entry per CDR3 protein, called by TCRdb with MiXCR from the 5' RACE reads. In the table there are some 590,000 distinct CDR3 sequences, roughly 9.5% of which are singletons. The sample was also reused in another study, on yellow fever vaccine responses in identical twins.

The origin of this receptor is a woman aged 18-29 years in good health. The specimen sequenced was PBMCs.

CDR3 amino acids: CSAQSQTGALYYGYTF. CDR3 DNA sequence: TGCAGTGCTCAGTCCCAAACAGGGGCTCTATATTATGGCTACACCTTC. The V gene is TRBV20-1, the J gene TRBJ1-2; 7 bases are a match to TRBD1. CDR1 is DFQATT and CDR2 is SNEGSKA in the germline V gene (reference sequence). CDR3 size: 16 residues. The trim removed 5 bases at V and 5 bases at J, leaving 17 bases unmatched.